The sample holds a few counts of the clone carrying this T cell receptor beta chain. This entry comes from a study of early T cells in non-severe SARS-CoV-2 infection. Tagging with unique molecular identifiers was applied to individual cDNA molecules. TCRdb fed the 5' RACE reads into MiXCR, producing one record per CDR3 protein. The sample includes tens of thousands of distinct CDR3 sequences, under 10% seen only once; the top ten take 3% to 4%. The sequence came from an adult who was a healthcare worker with PCR-confirmed SARS-CoV-2 infection or an uninfected control (not recorded which). Sequenced: whole blood.

CDR3 coding DNA: TGCGCCAGCAGCTTGGGATGGAATATGAACACTGAAGCTTTCTTT. This sequence encodes CASSLGWNMNTEAFF. The chain links TRBV5-1 to TRBJ1-1, with unresolved D. Germline CDR1 SGHRS, CDR2 YFSETQ. The CDR3 contains 15 residues. Trimming removed 0 bases from V and 0 bases from J, with 9 bases in between.